The T cell receptor (beta chain) under discussion was sequenced for a study of tumor and adjacent non-tumor tissue in lung cancer (dated by TCRdb to between 2017 and 2018). Describing the broader study: Of the cohort, over 9 patients had adenocarcinoma, 2 had squamous cell carcinoma and 1 had small cell lung cancer. Among the approximately 15 patients, ages ranged from roughly 31 to 76 years, about 10 were men and 5 were women, and disease was TNM stage I to III. Sequencing produced about 130 million productive TCRbeta reads in total, an average of approximately 3.9 million reads per sample. Bulk TCRbeta repertoires were compared between lung tumor tissue and matched distant non-tumor lung tissue obtained from more than twelve lung cancer patients. TCRbeta CDR3 sequencing was performed on roughly 32 paired specimens, with one tumor sample and one normal lung sample collected per patient.

The table lists this clonotype with many counts. Its cognate antigen has yet to be identified. No qualities accompany the bases; no much larger clone lies one base away. There are 13 amino acids in the CDR3, from cysteine to phenylalanine inclusive. The CDR3 DNA has 39 bases and is translated from base 1. V drops 7 bases and J drops 11 bases, leaving 20 bases in between. Libraries were constructed by multiplex PCR. TCRdb shows the sequencer as Illumina HiSeq 2500. TCRbeta libraries were built by three rounds of nested PCR using primers (Table S4), following protocols modified from ARM-PCR. PCR products of 200-500 bp were gel-excised and purified with the QIAquick gel extraction kit before sequencing. Regarding the original processing steps: Trimmomatic was used to clean the reads, FLASH was used to merge the reads into complete CDR3 sequences, and MiTCR was used to assign the reads to V(D)J germline segments. Clonal diversity was calculated as the inverse Simpson's index using VDJtools. Productive reads were defined as in-frame sequences without a premature stop codon. In TCRdb, the public reads were trimmed at Q25 with fastp and aligned with MiXCR, with productive beta chains retained. Rows are combined by CDR3 protein, so each entry shows the most common genes and DNA. V and J calls and clone size were set by TCRdb, not the authors. This sample comprises more than 85,000 distinct CDR3 sequences, 62% of them detected only once. The ten largest clones add up to under 20% of the sample.

Findings and caveats that apply to the study as a whole: Significantly higher TCR diversity (inverse Simpson) was observed in tumor tissue than in normal lung tissue (approximately 430 vs 150, P = 0.0075, Mann-Whitney U test). The sequencing platform is not named in the methods, and unique molecular identifiers are not mentioned. The cohort had only about 16 patients, and the authors noted that larger samples and more detailed clinical data are needed. Because peripheral blood was not sequenced, blood TCRbeta repertoires in the lung cancer patients of the study were not examined. A significantly larger cumulative share of the repertoire was made up by the top 100 clones in normal lung than in tumor tissue. Younger patients had significantly higher TCR diversity, and higher tumor TCR diversity was associated with shorter overall and disease-free survival.

RNA was extracted from bulk unsorted tissue and checked for quality with a NanoDrop ND-1000 and an Agilent 2100. The normal lung samples consisted of distant non-tumor tissue collected more than 3 cm from the tumor edge. All donors had newly diagnosed lung cancer, had not received prior chemotherapy, and were admitted for thoracic surgery in China between August and November 2014. The study excluded patients who had received radiotherapy or chemotherapy before or who had another cancer at the same time. Surgical tissue pieces of 1-2 cm3 were preserved in RNAlater solution and stored at -80 °C until use.

The chain links TRBV12-3 or TRBV12-4 with TRBJ1-1, and TRBD1 may be the D gene, going by 6 matching bases. The clonotype originates from a man in his 60s with non-small cell lung cancer. The sample comprised distant non-tumor lung tissue. The nucleotide sequence reads as follows: TGTGCCAGCACCCCGAGACAGGCCGGGGAGGCTTTCTTT. This is translated as CASTPRQAGEAFF.